This T cell receptor beta chain derives from a study of blood T cell repertoires in COVID-19. The germline gives CDR1 LGHDT, CDR2 YNNKEL (reference sequence). V lost 4 bases to trimming and J lost 11 bases; unmatched junction nucleotides: 16. The CDR3 is 15 amino acids. Sequencing was performed with immunoSEQ multiplex PCR; in TCRdb, only in-frame clones are kept and a portion is missing. The sample contains about 130,000 clones, less than 85% of which appear only once. The chain combines TRBV3-1 (or the pseudogene TRBV3-2) with TRBJ1-1, with 7 bases matching TRBD1. Sample: peripheral blood. This receptor was obtained from a woman aged 55-75 years with acute or convalescent COVID-19. This CDR3 is CASSPFGRGTLFAFF. CDR3 in DNA: TGTGCCAGCAGCCCTTTCGGCAGGGGGACGTTGTTTGCTTTCTTT.